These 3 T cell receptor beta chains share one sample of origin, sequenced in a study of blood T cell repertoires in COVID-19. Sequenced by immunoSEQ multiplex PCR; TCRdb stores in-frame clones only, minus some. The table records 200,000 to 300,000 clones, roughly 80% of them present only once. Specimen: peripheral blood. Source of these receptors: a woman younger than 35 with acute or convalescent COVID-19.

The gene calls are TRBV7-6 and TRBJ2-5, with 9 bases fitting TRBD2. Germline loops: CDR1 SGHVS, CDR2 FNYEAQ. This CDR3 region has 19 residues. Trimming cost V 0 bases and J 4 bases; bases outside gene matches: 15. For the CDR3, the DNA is TGTGCCAGCAGCTTAGCTTGGCTAGCGGGGAGCTTCGGGCGAGAGACCCAGTACTTC. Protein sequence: CASSLAWLAGSFGRETQYF.

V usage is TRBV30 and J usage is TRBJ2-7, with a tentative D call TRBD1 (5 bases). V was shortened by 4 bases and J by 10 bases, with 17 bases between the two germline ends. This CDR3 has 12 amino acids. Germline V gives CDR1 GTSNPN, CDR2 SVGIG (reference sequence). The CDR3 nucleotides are TGTGCCTGGAATCAGGGTACAAGACCCCAGTACTTC. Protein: CAWNQGTRPQYF.

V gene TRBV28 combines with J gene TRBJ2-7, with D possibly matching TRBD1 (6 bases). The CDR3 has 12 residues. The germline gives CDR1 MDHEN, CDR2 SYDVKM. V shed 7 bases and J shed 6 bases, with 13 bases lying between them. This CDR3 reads CASIKGRGEQYF. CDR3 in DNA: TGTGCCAGCATTAAAGGCAGGGGCGAGCAGTACTTC.